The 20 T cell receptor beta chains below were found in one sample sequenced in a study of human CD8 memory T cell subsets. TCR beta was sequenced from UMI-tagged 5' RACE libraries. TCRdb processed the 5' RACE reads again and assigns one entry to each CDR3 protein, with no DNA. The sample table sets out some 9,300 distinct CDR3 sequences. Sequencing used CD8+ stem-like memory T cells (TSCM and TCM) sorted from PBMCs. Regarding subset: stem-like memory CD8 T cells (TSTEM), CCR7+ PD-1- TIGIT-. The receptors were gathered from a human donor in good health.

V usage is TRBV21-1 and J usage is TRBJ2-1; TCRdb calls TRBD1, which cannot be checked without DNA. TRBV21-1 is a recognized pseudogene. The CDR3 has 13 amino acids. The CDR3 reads CASRDRSIHEQFF.

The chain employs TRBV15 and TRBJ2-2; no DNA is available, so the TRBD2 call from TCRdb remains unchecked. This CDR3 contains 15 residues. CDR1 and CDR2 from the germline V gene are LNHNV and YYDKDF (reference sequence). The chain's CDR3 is CATSGQDYNTGELFF.

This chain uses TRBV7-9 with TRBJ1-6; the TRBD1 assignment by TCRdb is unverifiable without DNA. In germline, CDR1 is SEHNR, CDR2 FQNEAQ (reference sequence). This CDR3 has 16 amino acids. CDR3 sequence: CASSLSRQSYNSPLHF.

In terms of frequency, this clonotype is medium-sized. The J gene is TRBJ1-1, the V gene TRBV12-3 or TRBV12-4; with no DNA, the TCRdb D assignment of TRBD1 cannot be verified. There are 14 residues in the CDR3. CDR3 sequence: CASTPGTGTTEAFF.

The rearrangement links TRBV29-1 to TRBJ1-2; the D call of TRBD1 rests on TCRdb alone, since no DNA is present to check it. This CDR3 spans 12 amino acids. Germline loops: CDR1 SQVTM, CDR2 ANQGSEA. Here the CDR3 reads CSVALDSPGYTF.

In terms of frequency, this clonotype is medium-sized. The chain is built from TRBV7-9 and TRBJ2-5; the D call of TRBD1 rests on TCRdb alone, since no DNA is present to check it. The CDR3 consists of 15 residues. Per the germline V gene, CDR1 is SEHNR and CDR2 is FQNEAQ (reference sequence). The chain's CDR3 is CASSSKGQGQETQYF. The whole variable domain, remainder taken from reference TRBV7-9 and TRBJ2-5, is DTGVSQNPRHKITKRGQNVTFRCDPISEHNRLYWYRQTLGQGPEFLTYFQNEAQLEKSRLLSDRFSAERPKGSFSTLEIQRTEQGDSAMYLCASSSKGQGQETQYFGPGTRLLVL.

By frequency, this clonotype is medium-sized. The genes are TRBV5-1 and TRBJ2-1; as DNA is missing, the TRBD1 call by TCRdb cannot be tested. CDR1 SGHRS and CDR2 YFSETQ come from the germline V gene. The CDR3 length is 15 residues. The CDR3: CASMTGTGAYNEQFF.

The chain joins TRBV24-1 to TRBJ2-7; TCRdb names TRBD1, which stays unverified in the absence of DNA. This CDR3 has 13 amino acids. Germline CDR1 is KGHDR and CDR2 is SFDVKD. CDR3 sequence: CATSPPGRGKQYF.

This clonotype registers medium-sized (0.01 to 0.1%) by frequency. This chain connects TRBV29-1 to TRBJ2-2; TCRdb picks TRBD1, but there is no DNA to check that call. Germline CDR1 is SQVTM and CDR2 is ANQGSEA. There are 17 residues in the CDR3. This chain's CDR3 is CSVEVARTGYDTGELFF.

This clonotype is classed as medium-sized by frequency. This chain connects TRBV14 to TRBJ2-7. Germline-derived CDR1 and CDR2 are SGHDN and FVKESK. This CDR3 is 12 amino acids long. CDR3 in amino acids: CASSQDSDEQYF.

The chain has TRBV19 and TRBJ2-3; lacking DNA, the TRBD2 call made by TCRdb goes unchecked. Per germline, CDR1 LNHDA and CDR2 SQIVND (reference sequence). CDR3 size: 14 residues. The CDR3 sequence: CASSILGPGNTQYF. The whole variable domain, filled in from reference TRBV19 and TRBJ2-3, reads DGGITQSPKYLFRKEGQNVTLSCEQNLNHDAMYWYRQDPGQGLRLIYYSQIVNDFQKGDIAEGYSVSREKKESFPLTVTSAQKNPTAFYLCASSILGPGNTQYFGPGTRLTVL.

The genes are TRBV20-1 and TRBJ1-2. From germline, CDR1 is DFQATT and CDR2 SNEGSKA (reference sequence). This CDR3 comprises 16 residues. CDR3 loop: CSARTTAAVPNYGYTF.

CDR3: CATSDPPLREGYDEQFF. The chain employs TRBV24-1 and TRBJ2-1; TCRdb designates TRBD2, a call that cannot be tested without DNA. CDR1 and CDR2 from the germline V gene are KGHDR and SFDVKD. CDR3 length equals 17 residues.

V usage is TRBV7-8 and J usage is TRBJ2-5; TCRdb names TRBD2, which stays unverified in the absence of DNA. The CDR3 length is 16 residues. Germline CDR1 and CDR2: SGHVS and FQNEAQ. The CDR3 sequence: CASSSWTSGGQETQYF.

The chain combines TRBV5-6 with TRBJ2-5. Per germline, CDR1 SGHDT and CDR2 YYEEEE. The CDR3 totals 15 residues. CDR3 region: CASSVTQSFQETQYF.

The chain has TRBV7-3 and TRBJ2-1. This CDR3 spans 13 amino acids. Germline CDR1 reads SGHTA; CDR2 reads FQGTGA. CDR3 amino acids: CASSLMVDNEQFF.

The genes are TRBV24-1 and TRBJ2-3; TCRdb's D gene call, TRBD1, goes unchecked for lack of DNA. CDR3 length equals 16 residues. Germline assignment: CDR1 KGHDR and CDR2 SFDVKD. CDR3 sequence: CATSDRGQGSTDTQYF.

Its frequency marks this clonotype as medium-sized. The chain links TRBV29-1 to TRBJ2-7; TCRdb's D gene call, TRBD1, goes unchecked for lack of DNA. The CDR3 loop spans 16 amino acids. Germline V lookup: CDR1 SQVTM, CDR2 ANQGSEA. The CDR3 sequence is CSVVLPLRPGPNEQYF.

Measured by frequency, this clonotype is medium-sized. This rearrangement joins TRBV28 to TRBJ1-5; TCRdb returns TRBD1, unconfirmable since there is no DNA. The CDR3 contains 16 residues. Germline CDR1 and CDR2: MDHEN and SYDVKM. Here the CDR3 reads CASTLPGHRDSEPQHF.

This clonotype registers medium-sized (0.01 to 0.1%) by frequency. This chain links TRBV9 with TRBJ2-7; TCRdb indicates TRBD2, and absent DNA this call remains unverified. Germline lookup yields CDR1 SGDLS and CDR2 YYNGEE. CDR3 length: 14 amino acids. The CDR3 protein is CASSPTSGAYEQYF.